This TCR beta chain was captured in a study of blood T cell repertoires in COVID-19. Overall study context: Sites in the United States, Italy and Spain provided acute and convalescent COVID-19 samples. The cDNA or gDNA used as material had been derived from T cells, B-cell-depleted T cells, or PBMCs.

Per the study methods: For nucleated cells, counts were estimated from reference gene primer amplification. Using immunoSEQ multiplex PCR, the repertoire was profiled, and TCRdb retains in-frame clones only, with some absent. The DNA gave D and trimming, while V, J and clone size come from that table. The table has roughly 260,000 clones, 88% seen once. Germline V gene sequence: CDR1 LNHNV, CDR2 YYDKDF (reference sequence). The length of the CDR3 is 17 residues. V lost 0 bases and J 1 base, leaving 15 bases between the germline ends. Recruited during active infection, patients (from Seattle) were subsequently followed longitudinally.

The TCR comes from a woman in her 30s with COVID-19, enrolled during active disease. This chain joins TRBV15 and TRBJ1-2; no clear D. The sequencing input was peripheral blood. The CDR3 coding sequence is TGTGCCACCAGCAGAGAGGCCAGACCTAGGCATAACTATGGCTACACCTTC. It translates to CATSREARPRHNYGYTF.